These 7 T cell receptor beta chains were all obtained from the same sample, sequenced in a study of beta chain features in type 1 diabetes. Their antigens are not known. Overall study findings and caveats: Type 1 diabetes patients had TCRB CDR3s that were shorter (moderately but significantly so) in all four CD4+ subsets.

Of the isolated RNA, all was reverse transcribed, and so the sequenced material was expressed TCRB transcripts. Generated by immunoSEQ multiplex PCR, the TCRdb table keeps only in-frame clones and is missing some. The data hold about 370,000 clones, with over 8.5% observed a single time. What was sequenced was central memory CD4+ T cells from blood. Receptors were obtained from a man aged 25-45 years with type 1 diabetes.

V and J are TRBV6-1 and TRBJ2-1, with 7 bases aligning to TRBD2. The CDR3 spans 16 residues. The germline gives CDR1 MNHNS, CDR2 SASEGT. The J segment lost 4 bases and the V segment lost 4 bases, leaving 10 bases of the junction unmatched. The CDR3 reads CASSGQRGREYNEQFF. CDR3 DNA: TGTGCCAGCAGTGGCCAACGGGGGAGGGAATACAATGAGCAGTTCTTC.

This clone was seen repeatedly, ten times or more. The rearrangement links TRBV4-1 to TRBJ1-1; D is perhaps TRBD1 (6 bases). The CDR3 consists of 13 residues. Per the germline V gene, CDR1 is MGHRA and CDR2 is YSYEKL. Deletions cut 2 bases from V and 7 bases from J, with 11 bases between. CDR3 loop: CASSQPGQNEAFF. The CDR3 nucleotides read TGCGCCAGCAGCCAACCCGGACAGAATGAAGCTTTCTTT.

This clone was found a few times. V is TRBV29-1 and J is TRBJ2-2, with 9 bases that match TRBD1. Germline lookup yields CDR1 SQVTM and CDR2 ANQGSEA. With 6 bases clipped from V and 0 bases from J, the junction kept 5 bases outside the gene matches. This CDR3 comprises 15 residues. The CDR3 nucleotides are TGCAGCGTCGGGACAGGGATTTCGAACACCGGGGAGCTGTTTTTT. Translating gives CSVGTGISNTGELFF.

In this sample, this clone turned up a few times. The V call is TRBV28, the J call TRBJ2-7; 10 positions agree with TRBD2. The CDR3 spans 15 residues. Germline CDR1 reads MDHEN; CDR2 reads SYDVKM. V trimming: 7 bases; J trimming: 2 bases; junction bases outside the gene matches: 8. CDR3 region: CASKPAGGRTYEQYF. As DNA, the CDR3 is TGTGCCAGCAAGCCAGCGGGAGGGCGAACCTACGAGCAGTACTTC.

As regards this clone: A single base separates this from a much larger clone, so it may be a read error. This chain joins TRBV4-2 and TRBJ1-2; D not certain. CDR1 and CDR2 (germline): LGHNA, YNFKEQ. This CDR3 has 14 residues. Trimming removed 0 bases from V and 8 bases from J, with 13 bases in between. In DNA form, the CDR3 reads TGTGCCAGCAGCCAAGATTCAGGACCCACCGGCTACACCTTC. This sequence encodes CASSQDSGPTGYTF.

This clone was detected a few times. This chain connects TRBV2 to TRBJ2-5; D may be TRBD2 (7 bases). The J call may be incorrect, as the DNA end agrees better with TRBJ2-7. In germline, CDR1 is SNHLY, CDR2 FYNNEI. The length of the CDR3 is 16 residues. Here the CDR3 reads CASSEAGGLATHEQYF. The DNA of the CDR3 is TGTGCCAGCAGTGAAGCGGGGGGGCTTGCAACCCACGAGCAGTACTTC.

This chain joins TRBV7-9 and TRBJ2-1; possible D gene TRBD2, 7 bases. The CDR3 runs 17 residues. Germline V gene sequence: CDR1 SEHNR, CDR2 FQNEAQ (reference sequence). Trimming stripped 11 bases from V and 4 bases from J, with 27 bases between. CDR3 nucleotides: TGTGCCTCCCGTCTGGGGGGGCGAGAGGCCCCGTACAATGAGCAGTTCTTC. Residues: CASRLGGREAPYNEQFF.